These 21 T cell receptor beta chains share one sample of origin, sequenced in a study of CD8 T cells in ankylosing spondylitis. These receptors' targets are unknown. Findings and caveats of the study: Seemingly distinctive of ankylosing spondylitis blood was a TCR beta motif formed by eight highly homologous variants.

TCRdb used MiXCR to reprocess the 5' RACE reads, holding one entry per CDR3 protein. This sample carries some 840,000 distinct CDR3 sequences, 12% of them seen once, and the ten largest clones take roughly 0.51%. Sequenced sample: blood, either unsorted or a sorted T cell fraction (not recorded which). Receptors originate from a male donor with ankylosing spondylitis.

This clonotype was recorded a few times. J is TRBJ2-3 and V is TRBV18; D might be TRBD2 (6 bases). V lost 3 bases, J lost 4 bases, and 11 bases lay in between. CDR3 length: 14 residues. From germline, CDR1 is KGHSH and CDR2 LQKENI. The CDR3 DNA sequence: TGTGCCAGCTCACCGACTAGATCAGCAGATACGCAGTATTTT. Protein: CASSPTRSADTQYF. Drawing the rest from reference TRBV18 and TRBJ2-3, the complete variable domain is NAGVMQNPRHLVRRRGQEARLRCSPMKGHSHVYWYRQLPEEGLKFMVYLQKENIIDESGMPKERFSAEFPKEGPSILRIQQVVRGDSAAYFCASSPTRSADTQYFGPGTRLTVL.

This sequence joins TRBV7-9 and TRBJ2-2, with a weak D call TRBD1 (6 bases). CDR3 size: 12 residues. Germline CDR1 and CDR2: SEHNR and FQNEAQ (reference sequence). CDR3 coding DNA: TGTGGAGGGACACCGAACACCGGGGAGCTGTTTTTT. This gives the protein CGGTPNTGELFF.

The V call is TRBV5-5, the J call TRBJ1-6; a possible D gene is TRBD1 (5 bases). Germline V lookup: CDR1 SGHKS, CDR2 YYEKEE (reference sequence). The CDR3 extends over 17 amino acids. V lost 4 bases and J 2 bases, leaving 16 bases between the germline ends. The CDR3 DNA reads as TGTGCCAGCAGCCTCCCCCTTGGGGCTCCCTATAATTCACCCCTCCACTTT. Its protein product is CASSLPLGAPYNSPLHF.

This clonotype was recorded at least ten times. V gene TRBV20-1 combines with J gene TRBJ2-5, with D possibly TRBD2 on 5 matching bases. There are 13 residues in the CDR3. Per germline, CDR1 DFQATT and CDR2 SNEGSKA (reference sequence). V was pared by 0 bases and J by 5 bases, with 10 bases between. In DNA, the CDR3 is TGCAGTGCTAGAGATCGGAGGAAGGAGACCCAGTACTTC. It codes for CSARDRRKETQYF.

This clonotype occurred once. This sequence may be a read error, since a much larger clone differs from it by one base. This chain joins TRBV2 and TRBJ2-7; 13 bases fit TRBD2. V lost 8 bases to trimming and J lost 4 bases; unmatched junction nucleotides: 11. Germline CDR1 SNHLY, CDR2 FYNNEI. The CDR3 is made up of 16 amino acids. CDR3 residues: CASGGALAGGSYEQYF. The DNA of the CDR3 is TGTGCCAGCGGAGGCGCACTAGCGGGAGGGTCTTACGAGCAGTACTTC. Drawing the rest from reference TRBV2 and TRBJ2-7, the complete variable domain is EPEVTQTPSHQVTQMGQEVILRCVPISNHLYFYWYRQILGQKVEFLVSFYNNEISEKSEIFDDQFSVERPDGSNFTLKIRSTKLEDSAMYFCASGGALAGGSYEQYFGPGTRLTVT.

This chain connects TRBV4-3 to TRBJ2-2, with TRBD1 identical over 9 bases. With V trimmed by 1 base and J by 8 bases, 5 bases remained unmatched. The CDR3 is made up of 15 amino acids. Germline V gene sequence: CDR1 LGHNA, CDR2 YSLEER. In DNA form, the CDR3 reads TGCGCCAGCAGCCAAGCCGGGACAGGGCGTGGGGAGCTGTTTTTT. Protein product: CASSQAGTGRGELFF.

The CDR3 here is CSARDPGTSAYEQYF. As DNA, the CDR3 is TGCAGTGCTAGAGATCCCGGGACTAGCGCCTACGAGCAGTACTTC. The V call is TRBV20-1, the J call TRBJ2-7; TRBD2 matches 10 bases. J lost 2 bases, V lost 0 bases, and 4 bases had no gene match. The CDR3 has 15 amino acids. Germline CDR1 and CDR2: DFQATT and SNEGSKA (reference sequence).

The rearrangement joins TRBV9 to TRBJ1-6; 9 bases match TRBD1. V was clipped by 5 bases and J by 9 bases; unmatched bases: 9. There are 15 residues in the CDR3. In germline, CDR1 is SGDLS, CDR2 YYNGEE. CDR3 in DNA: TGTGCCAGCAGTCCCTCGGGACAGGGAGTTTCACCCCTCCACTTT. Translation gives CASSPSGQGVSPLHF.

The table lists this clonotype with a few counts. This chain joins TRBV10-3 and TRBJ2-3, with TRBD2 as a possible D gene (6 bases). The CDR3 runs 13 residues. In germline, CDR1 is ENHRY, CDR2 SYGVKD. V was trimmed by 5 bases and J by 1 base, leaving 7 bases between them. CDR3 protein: CAISSSGTDTQYF. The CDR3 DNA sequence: TGTGCCATCAGTTCTAGCGGCACAGATACGCAGTATTTT.

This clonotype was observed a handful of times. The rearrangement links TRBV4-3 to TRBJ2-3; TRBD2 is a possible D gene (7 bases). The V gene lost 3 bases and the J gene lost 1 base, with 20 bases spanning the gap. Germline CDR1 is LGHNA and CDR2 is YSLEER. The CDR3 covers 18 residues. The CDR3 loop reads CASSQREGGAHGTDTQYF. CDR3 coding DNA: TGCGCCAGCAGCCAGAGGGAGGGGGGGGCCCATGGCACAGATACGCAGTATTTT.

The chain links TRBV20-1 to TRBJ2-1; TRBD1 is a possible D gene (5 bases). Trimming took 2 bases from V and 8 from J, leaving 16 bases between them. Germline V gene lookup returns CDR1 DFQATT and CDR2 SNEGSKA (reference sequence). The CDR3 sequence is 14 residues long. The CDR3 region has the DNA TGCAGTGCTAGAAGACAGCCCCCCTTCGATGAGCAGTTCTTC. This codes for CSARRQPPFDEQFF.

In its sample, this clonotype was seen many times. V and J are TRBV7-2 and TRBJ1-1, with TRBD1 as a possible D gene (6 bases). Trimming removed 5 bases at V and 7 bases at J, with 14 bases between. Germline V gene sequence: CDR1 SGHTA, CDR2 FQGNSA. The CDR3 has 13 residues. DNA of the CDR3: TGTGCCAGCAGCCTCCGGGGGGGGCGTGAAGCTTTCTTT. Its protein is CASSLRGGREAFF.

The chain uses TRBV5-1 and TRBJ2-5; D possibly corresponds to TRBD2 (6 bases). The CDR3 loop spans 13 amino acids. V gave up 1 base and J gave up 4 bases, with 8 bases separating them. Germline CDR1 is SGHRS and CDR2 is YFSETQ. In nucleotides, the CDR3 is TGCGCCAGCAGCTTGTGGGGGGTAGAGACCCAGTACTTC. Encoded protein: CASSLWGVETQYF.

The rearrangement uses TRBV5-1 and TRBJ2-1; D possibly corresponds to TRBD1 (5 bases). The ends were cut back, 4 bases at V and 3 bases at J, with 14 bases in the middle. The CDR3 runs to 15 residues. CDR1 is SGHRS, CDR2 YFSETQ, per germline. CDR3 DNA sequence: TGCGCCAGCAGCCTACTGAGACAGAACTACAATGAGCAGTTCTTC. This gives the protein CASSLLRQNYNEQFF.

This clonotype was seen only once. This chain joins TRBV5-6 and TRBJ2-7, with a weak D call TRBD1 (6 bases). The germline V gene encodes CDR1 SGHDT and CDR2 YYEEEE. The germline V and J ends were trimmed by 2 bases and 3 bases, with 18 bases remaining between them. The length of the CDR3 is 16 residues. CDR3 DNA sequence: TGTGCCAGCAGCTTTTTATTGACAGGAAAAGTCTACGAGCAGTACTTC. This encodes CASSFLLTGKVYEQYF.

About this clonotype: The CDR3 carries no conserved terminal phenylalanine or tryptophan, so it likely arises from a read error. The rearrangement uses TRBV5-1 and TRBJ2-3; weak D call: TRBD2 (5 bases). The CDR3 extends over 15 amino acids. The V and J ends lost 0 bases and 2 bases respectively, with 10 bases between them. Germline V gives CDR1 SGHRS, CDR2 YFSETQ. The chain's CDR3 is CASSLGAEDTDTQYY. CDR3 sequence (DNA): TGCGCCAGCAGCTTGGGGGCGGAGGACACAGATACGCAGTATTAT.

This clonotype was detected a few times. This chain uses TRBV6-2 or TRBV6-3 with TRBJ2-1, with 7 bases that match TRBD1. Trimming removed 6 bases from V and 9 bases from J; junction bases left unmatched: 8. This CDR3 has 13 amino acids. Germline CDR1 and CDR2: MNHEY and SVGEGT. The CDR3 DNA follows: TGTGCCAGCAGCTACCCCGCAGGGGGTGAGCAGTTCTTC. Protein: CASSYPAGGEQFF.

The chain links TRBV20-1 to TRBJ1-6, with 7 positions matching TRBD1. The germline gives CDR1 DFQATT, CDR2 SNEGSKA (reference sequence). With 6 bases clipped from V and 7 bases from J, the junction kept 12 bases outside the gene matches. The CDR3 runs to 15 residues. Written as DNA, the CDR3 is TGCAGTGCCCCCGGGGCAGGGGGATGGAATTCACCCCTCCACTTT. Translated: CSAPGAGGWNSPLHF.

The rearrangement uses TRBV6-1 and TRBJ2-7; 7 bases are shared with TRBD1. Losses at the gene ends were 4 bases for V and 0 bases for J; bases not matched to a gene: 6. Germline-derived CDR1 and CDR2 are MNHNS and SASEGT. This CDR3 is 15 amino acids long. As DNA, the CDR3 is TGTGCCAGCAGTGCACGGGACAGATCCTCCTACGAGCAGTACTTC. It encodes CASSARDRSSYEQYF.

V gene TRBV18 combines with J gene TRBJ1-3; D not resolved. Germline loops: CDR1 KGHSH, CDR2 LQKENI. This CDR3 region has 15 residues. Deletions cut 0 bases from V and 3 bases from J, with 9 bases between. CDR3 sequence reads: CASSPPFTDGNTIYF. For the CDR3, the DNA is TGTGCCAGCTCACCACCTTTTACAGATGGAAACACCATATATTTT.

The CDR3 region has the DNA TGCGCCAGCAGCCAAGCGTTCGGGACTAGCGAGCGGTATACGCAGTATTTT. Amino acids: CASSQAFGTSERYTQYF. J is TRBJ2-3 and V is TRBV4-3; 10 positions match TRBD2. The CDR3 extends over 17 amino acids. V was clipped by 1 base and J by 7 bases; unmatched bases: 11. Germline lookup yields CDR1 LGHNA and CDR2 YSLEER.